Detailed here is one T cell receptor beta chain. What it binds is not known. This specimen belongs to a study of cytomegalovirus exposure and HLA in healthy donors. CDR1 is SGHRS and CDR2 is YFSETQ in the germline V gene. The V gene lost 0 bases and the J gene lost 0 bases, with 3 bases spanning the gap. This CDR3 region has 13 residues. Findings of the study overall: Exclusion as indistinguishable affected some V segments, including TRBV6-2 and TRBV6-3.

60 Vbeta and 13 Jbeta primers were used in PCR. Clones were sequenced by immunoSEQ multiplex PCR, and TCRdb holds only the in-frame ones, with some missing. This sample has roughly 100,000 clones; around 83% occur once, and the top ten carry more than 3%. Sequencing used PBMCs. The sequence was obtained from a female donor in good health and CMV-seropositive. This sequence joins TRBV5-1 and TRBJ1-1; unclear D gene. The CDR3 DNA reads TGCGCCAGCAGCTTGGAGCTGAACACTGAAGCTTTCTTT. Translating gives CASSLELNTEAFF.